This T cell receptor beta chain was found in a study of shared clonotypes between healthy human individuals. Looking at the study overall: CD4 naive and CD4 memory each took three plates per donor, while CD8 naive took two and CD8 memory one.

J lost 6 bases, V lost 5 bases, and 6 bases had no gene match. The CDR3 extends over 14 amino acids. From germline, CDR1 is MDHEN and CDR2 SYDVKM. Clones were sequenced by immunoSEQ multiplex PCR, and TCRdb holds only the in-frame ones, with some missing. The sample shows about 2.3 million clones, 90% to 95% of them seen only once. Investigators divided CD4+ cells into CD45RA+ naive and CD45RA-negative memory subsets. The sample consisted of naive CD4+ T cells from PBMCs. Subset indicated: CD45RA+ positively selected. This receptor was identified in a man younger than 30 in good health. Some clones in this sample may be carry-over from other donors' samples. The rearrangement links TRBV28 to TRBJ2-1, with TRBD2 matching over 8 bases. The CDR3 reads CASSTGTSLNEQFF. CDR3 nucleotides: TGTGCCAGCAGTACCGGGACTAGTCTCAATGAGCAGTTCTTC.